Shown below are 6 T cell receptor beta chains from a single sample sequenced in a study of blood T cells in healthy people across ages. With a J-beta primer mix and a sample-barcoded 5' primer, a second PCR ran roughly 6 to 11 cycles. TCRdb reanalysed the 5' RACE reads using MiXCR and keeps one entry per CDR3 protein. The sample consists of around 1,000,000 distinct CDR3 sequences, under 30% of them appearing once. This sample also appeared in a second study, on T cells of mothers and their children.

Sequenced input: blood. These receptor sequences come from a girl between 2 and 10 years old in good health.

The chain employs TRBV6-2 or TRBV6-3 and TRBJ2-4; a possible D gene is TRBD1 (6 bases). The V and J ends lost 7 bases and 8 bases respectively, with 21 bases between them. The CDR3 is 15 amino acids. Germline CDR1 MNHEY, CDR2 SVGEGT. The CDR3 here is CASMNTGRYIDIQYF. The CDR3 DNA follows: TGTGCCAGCATGAACACAGGGCGGTATATCGACATTCAGTACTTC.

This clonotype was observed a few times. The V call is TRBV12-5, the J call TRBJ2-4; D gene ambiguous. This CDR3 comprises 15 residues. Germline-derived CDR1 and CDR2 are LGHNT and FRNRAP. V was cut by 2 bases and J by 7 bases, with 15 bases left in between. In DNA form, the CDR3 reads TGTGCTAGTGGTTTGAGCCGTAACATGGACAACATTCAGTACTTC. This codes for CASGLSRNMDNIQYF.

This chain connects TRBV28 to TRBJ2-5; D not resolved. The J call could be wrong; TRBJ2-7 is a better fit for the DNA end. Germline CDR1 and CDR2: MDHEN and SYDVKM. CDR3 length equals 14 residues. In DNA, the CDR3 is TGTGCCAGCAGTTCTCGACGACTGATATACGAGCAGTACTTC. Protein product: CASSSRRLIYEQYF.

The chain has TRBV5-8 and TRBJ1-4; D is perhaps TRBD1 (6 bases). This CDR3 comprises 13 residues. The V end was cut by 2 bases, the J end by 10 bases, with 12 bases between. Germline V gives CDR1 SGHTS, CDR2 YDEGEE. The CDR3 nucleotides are TGTGCCAGCAGCTTACAGGGCGGTGGAAAACTGTTTTTT. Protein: CASSLQGGGKLFF.

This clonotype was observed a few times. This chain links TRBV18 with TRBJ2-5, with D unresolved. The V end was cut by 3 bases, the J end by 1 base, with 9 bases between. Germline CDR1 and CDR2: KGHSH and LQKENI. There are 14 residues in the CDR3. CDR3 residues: CASSPAVLQETQYF. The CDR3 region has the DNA TGTGCCAGCTCACCTGCTGTCCTCCAAGAGACCCAGTACTTC. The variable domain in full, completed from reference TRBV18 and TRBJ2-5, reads NAGVMQNPRHLVRRRGQEARLRCSPMKGHSHVYWYRQLPEEGLKFMVYLQKENIIDESGMPKERFSAEFPKEGPSILRIQQVVRGDSAAYFCASSPAVLQETQYFGPGTRLLVL.

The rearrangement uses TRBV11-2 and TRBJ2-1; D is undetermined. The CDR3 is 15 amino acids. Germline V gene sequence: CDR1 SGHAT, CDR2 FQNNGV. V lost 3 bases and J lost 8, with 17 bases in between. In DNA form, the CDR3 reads TGTGCCAGCAGCTTGCGAGTCAACGGGCTCGATGAGCAGTTCTTC. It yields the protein CASSLRVNGLDEQFF. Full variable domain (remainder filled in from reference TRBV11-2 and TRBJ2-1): EAGVAQSPRYKIIEKRQSVAFWCNPISGHATLYWYQQILGQGPKLLIQFQNNGVVDDSQLPKDRFSAERLKGVDSTLKIQPAKLEDSAVYLCASSLRVNGLDEQFFGPGTRLTVL.